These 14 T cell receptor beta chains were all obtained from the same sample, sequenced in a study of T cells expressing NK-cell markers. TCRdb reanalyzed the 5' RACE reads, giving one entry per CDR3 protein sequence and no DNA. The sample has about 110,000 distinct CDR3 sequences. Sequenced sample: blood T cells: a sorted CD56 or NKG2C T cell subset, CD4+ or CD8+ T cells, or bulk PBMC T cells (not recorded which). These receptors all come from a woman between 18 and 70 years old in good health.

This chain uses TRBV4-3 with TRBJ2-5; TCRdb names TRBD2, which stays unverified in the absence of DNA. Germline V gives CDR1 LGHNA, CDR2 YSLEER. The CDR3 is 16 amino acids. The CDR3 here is CASSQSLAGEGETQYF.

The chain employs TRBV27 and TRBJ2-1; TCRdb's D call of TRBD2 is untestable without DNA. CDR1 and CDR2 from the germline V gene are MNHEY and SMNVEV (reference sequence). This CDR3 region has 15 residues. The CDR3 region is CASSTLAGGDNEQFF.

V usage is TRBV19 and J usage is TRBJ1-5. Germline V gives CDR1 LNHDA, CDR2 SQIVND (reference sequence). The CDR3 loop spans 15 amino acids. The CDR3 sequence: CASSIIEAYNQPQHF.

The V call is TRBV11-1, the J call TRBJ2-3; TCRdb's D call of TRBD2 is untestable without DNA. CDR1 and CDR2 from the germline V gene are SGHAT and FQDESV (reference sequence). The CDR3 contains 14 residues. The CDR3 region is CASRGRSITDTQYF.

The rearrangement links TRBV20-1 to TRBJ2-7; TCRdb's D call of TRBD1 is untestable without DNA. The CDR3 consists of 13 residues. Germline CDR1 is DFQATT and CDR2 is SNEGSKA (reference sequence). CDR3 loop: CSARSGFDYEQYF.

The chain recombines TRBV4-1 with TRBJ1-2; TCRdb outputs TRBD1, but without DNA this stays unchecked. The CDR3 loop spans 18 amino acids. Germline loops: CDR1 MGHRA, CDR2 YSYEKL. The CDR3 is CASSQDGTGSGLDYGYTF.

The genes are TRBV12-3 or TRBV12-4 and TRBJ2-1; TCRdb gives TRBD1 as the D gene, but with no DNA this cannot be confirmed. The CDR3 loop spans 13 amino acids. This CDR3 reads CASSLALPPEQFF.

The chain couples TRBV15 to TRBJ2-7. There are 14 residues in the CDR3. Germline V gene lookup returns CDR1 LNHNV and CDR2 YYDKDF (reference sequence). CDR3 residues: CATSRDRDSYEQYF.

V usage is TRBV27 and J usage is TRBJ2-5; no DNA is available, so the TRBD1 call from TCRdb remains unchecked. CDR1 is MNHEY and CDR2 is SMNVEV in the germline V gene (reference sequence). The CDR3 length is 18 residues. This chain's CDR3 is CASSSLQNVVGPGETQYF.

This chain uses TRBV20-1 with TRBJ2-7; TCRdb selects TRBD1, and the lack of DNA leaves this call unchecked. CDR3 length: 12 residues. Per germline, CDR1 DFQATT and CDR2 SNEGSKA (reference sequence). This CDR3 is CSASTGTGEQYF.

The CDR3 protein is CASSFSESYNEQFF. The rearrangement links TRBV12-3 or TRBV12-4 to TRBJ2-1. The CDR3 totals 14 residues.

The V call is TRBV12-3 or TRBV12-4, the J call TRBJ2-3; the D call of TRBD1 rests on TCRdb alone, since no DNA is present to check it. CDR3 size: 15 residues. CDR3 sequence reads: CASSLGWGLTDTQYF.

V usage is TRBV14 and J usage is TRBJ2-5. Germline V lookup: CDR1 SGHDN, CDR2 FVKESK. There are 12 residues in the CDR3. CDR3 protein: CASSQDPHGKYF.

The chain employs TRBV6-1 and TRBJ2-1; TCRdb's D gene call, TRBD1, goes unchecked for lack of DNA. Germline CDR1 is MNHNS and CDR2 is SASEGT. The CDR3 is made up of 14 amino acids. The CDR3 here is CASRGRGSWDEQFF.